This entry concerns a single T cell receptor beta chain. Its matching antigen is unknown. The sample belongs to a study of T cell responses to AZD1222 COVID-19 vaccine. Study results and limitations: Females made up more of the donors, who were largely white British, and clonal diversity may have come out too low. Baseline seropositivity occurred in only a handful of AZD1222 recipients.

V was cut by 0 bases and J by 1 base, with 12 bases left in between. This CDR3 region has 17 residues. Per the germline V gene, CDR1 is LGHDT and CDR2 is YNNKEL (reference sequence). The protocol was immunoSEQ multiplex PCR, while the TCRdb copy is restricted to in-frame clones and leaves out a portion. Of roughly 260,000 clones listed, roughly 93% are singletons. The starting material was peripheral blood, obtained on day 0 of AZD1222 vaccination. J is TRBJ1-4 and V is TRBV3-1 (or the pseudogene TRBV3-2), with D maybe TRBD1 (5 bases). The receptor comes from an adult in good health. The CDR3 DNA reads TGTGCCAGCAGCCAAGAGGGACGAAGTCGAACTAATGAAAAACTGTTTTTT. Translation gives CASSQEGRSRTNEKLFF.